One sample yielded the 13 T cell receptor beta chains listed below, sequenced in a study of blood T cell repertoires in COVID-19. This table comes from immunoSEQ multiplex PCR, and its TCRdb copy is limited to in-frame clones, with some not included. Of under 150,000 clones listed, roughly 89% are singletons. The sample taken for sequencing was PBMCs or T cells enriched from blood (not recorded which). Receptor source: a woman aged 45-59 years who had been exposed to COVID-19.

This clone was seen a handful of times. This chain joins TRBV4-1 and TRBJ1-2; 8 bases are a match to TRBD1. CDR1 is MGHRA and CDR2 is YSYEKL in the germline V gene. The CDR3 is made up of 16 amino acids. The J segment lost 6 bases and the V segment lost 4 bases, leaving 13 bases of the junction unmatched. The CDR3 spells CASSRGQGALGDGYTF. CDR3 coding DNA: TGCGCCAGCAGCCGGGGGCAGGGGGCTCTAGGGGATGGCTACACCTTC.

The V call is TRBV19, the J call TRBJ2-6; D may be TRBD2 (5 bases). Germline-derived CDR1 and CDR2 are LNHDA and SQIVND (reference sequence). CDR3 length equals 17 residues. The germline V and J ends were trimmed by 11 bases and 1 base, with 21 bases remaining between them. The CDR3 bases are TGTGCCGGGTCTCCGGGAACAATTGCGTCTGGGGCCAACGTCCTGACTTTC. Its translation is CAGSPGTIASGANVLTF.

The CDR3 sequence: CASSADSLGSYEQYF. CDR3 sequence (DNA): TGCGCCAGCAGCGCGGACTCCCTGGGCTCCTACGAGCAGTACTTC. The genes are TRBV5-1 and TRBJ2-7; possibly TRBD2 for D (5 bases). Trimming removed 4 bases at V and 0 bases at J, with 14 bases between. The germline V gene has CDR1 SGHRS and CDR2 YFSETQ. The CDR3 is made up of 15 amino acids. The whole variable domain, filled in from reference TRBV5-1 and TRBJ2-7, reads KAGVTQTPRYLIKTRGQQVTLSCSPISGHRSVSWYQQTPGQGLQFLFEYFSETQRNKGNFPGRFSGRQFSNSRSEMNVSTLELGDSALYLCASSADSLGSYEQYFGPGTRLTVT.

This chain connects TRBV5-1 to TRBJ1-1, with TRBD1 as a possible D gene (5 bases). Trimming shortened V by 1 base and J by 1 base, and 11 bases separated the two germline ends. Germline loops: CDR1 SGHRS, CDR2 YFSETQ. The CDR3 contains 15 residues. DNA for the CDR3: TGCGCCAGCAGCTTGAGGGCCGGACAGAACACTGAAGCTTTCTTT. This gives the protein CASSLRAGQNTEAFF. Variable domain in full (rest from reference TRBV5-1 and TRBJ1-1): KAGVTQTPRYLIKTRGQQVTLSCSPISGHRSVSWYQQTPGQGLQFLFEYFSETQRNKGNFPGRFSGRQFSNSRSEMNVSTLELGDSALYLCASSLRAGQNTEAFFGQGTRLTVV.

This clone was detected once. The gene calls are TRBV19 and TRBJ1-1; D is unclear. CDR1 and CDR2 from the germline V gene are LNHDA and SQIVND (reference sequence). Deletions cut 5 bases from V and 6 bases from J, with 25 bases between. This CDR3 has 17 amino acids. Written as DNA, the CDR3 is TGTGCCAGTAGTCAATACGTGTTAAGGACTTTTTCGCCTGAAGCTTTCTTT. Translating it yields CASSQYVLRTFSPEAFF.

This chain joins TRBV14 and TRBJ2-3, with 7 bases fitting TRBD2. The CDR3 has 14 amino acids. Unmatched junction bases numbered 3, after V lost 3 bases and J lost 3 bases. Germline-derived CDR1 and CDR2 are SGHDN and FVKESK. The CDR3 region has the DNA TGTGCCAGCAGCCAGGGGACTATTACAGATACGCAGTATTTT. Translated: CASSQGTITDTQYF. Based on the CDR3 plus reference TRBV14 and TRBJ2-3, the full variable domain is EAGVTQFPSHSVIEKGQTVTLRCDPISGHDNLYWYRRVMGKEIKFLLHFVKESKQDESGMPNNRFLAERTGGTYSTLKVQPAELEDSGVYFCASSQGTITDTQYFGPGTRLTVL.

V is TRBV27 and J is TRBJ2-7, with D possibly TRBD1 on 5 matching bases. Trimming pared 10 bases from V and 3 bases from J, leaving 13 bases between. The CDR3 runs 12 residues. Germline V gene lookup returns CDR1 MNHEY and CDR2 SMNVEV (reference sequence). The CDR3, as DNA: TGTGCCACTTTTCAGGGAAACTACGAGCAGTACTTC. Protein product: CATFQGNYEQYF.

The chain uses TRBV5-1 and TRBJ2-1; 8 bases are shared with TRBD1. The CDR3 is made up of 16 amino acids. V gave up 3 bases and J gave up 5 bases; unmatched junction bases: 10. Germline values: CDR1 SGHRS, CDR2 YFSETQ. DNA for the CDR3: TGCGCCAGCAGCTGGGGCCTCAGGGGGCGCAACAATGAGCAGTTCTTC. Translation: CASSWGLRGRNNEQFF.

The chain links TRBV6-5 to TRBJ1-5; perhaps TRBD1 as D (5 bases). Trimming took 6 bases from V and 7 from J, leaving 16 bases between them. The CDR3 covers 14 residues. Germline values: CDR1 MNHEY, CDR2 SVGAGI. Here the CDR3 DNA reads TGTGCCAGCAGCGGACGCCAGGGTTGGCAGCCCCAGCATTTT. Protein product: CASSGRQGWQPQHF.

V is TRBV14 and J is TRBJ1-4; D might be TRBD1 (5 bases). The CDR3 has 16 residues. The V gene lost 1 base and the J gene lost 8 bases, with 17 bases spanning the gap. Germline assignment: CDR1 SGHDN and CDR2 FVKESK. In nucleotides, the CDR3 is TGTGCCAGCAGCCAAGTAACGGGCAGGGTTGGGGAAAAACTGTTTTTT. Its protein product is CASSQVTGRVGEKLFF.

The J gene is TRBJ1-1, the V gene TRBV3-1 (or the pseudogene TRBV3-2); D might be TRBD1 (6 bases). V shed 4 bases and J shed 4 bases, with 10 bases lying between them. There are 13 residues in the CDR3. In germline, CDR1 is LGHDT, CDR2 YNNKEL (reference sequence). Here the CDR3 DNA reads TGTGCCAGCAGCCCCGGGGGGGCCACTGAAGCTTTCTTT. Its protein product is CASSPGGATEAFF.

This clone was picked up one time. V and J are TRBV4-2 and TRBJ2-5; 16 positions agree with TRBD2. This CDR3 is 19 amino acids long. Per germline, CDR1 LGHNA and CDR2 YNFKEQ. V lost 2 bases to trimming and J lost 2 bases; unmatched junction nucleotides: 8. The CDR3 bases are TGTGCCAGCAGCCAAACCGGGACTAGCGGGGGGGTGGGTCAAGAGACCCAGTACTTC. This gives the protein CASSQTGTSGGVGQETQYF.

The chain recombines TRBV11-2 with TRBJ2-1; tentatively, D is TRBD1 (5 bases). CDR1 SGHAT and CDR2 FQNNGV come from the germline V gene. V shed 3 bases and J shed 0 bases, with 9 bases lying between them. This CDR3 has 15 amino acids. This chain's CDR3 is CASSFGRGSYNEQFF. For the CDR3, the DNA is TGTGCCAGCAGCTTCGGAAGGGGCTCCTACAATGAGCAGTTCTTC.